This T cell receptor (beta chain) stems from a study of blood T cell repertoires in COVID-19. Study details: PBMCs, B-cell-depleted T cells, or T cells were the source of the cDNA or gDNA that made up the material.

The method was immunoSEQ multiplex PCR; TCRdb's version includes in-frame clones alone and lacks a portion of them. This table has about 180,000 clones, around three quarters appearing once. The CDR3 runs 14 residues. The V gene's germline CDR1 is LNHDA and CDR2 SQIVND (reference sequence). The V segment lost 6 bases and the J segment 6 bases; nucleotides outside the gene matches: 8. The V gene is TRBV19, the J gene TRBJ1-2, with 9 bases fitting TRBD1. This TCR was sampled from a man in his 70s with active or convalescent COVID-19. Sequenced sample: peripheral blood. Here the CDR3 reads CASRYRGQEDGYTF. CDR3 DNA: TGTGCCAGTAGGTACAGGGGGCAGGAGGATGGCTACACCTTC.